These 22 T cell receptor beta chains came from one sample sequenced in a study of preoperative IRX-2 immunotherapy in early breast cancer (dated by TCRdb to between 2018 and 2021). This specimen's treatment or condition label, interpreted: preoperative locoregional IRX-2 cytokine immunotherapy. The receptor library was made with the immunoSEQ multiplex PCR assay. This is the immuneACCESS table as TCRdb keeps it, with only in-frame sequences that have V and J called. A part of the clones is gone; compared with another copy, unresolved V genes explain less than half, and the rest is unexplained. The sample data list roughly 27,000 clones, and roughly 80% of these were observed just once. Of the sample, about 2.4% falls within the top ten clones. Sequencing was performed on lymph node tissue, taken before IRX-2 immunotherapy. The origin of the receptors is a human donor with breast cancer.

The rearrangement uses TRBV7-6 and TRBJ2-5, with D tentatively TRBD1 or TRBD2 (5 bases each). Trimming left V 3 bases short and J 5 bases short, with 19 bases between. The CDR3 totals 16 residues. Per germline, CDR1 SGHVS and CDR2 FNYEAQ. The CDR3 loop is CASSFPDRDRGETQYF. CDR3 nucleotide sequence: TGTGCCAGCAGCTTCCCCGACCGGGATCGGGGCGAGACCCAGTACTTC.

This clone was detected once. The J gene is TRBJ1-3, the V gene TRBV6-1; D is possibly TRBD1 (6 bases). V was trimmed by 0 bases and J by 0 bases, leaving 9 bases between them. The CDR3 has 16 residues. Per the germline V gene, CDR1 is MNHNS and CDR2 is SASEGT. The CDR3 is CASSEARGFSGNTIYF. The CDR3 nucleotides read TGTGCCAGCAGTGAAGCCAGGGGTTTCTCTGGAAACACCATATATTTT.

In its sample, this clone was seen once. The chain joins TRBV6-8 to TRBJ1-2, with TRBD1 identical over 7 bases. Losses at the gene ends were 4 bases for V and 4 bases for J; bases not matched to a gene: 6. Germline loops: CDR1 MNHGY, CDR2 SAAAGT. This CDR3 region has 14 residues. The CDR3: CASSFGQATYGYTF. The CDR3 nucleotides read TGTGCCAGCAGTTTCGGACAGGCAACCTATGGCTACACCTTC.

The chain is built from TRBV10-1 and TRBJ2-3; possibly TRBD1 for D (6 bases). Germline CDR1 reads WNHNN; CDR2 reads SYGVQD (reference sequence). The CDR3 sequence is 12 residues long. V dropped 2 bases and J dropped 11 bases, with 11 bases sitting between them. DNA for the CDR3: TGCGCCAGCAGTGAGGACAGGTTAAAGCAGTATTTT. Protein sequence: CASSEDRLKQYF.

This chain connects TRBV6-8 to TRBJ2-7; D may be TRBD1 (6 bases). Per the germline V gene, CDR1 is MNHGY and CDR2 is SAAAGT. The V end lost 2 bases, the J end lost 0 bases, and 17 bases lay between the germline ends. The CDR3 spans 17 residues. The chain's CDR3 is CASSYGNRVDGSYEQYF. CDR3 bases: TGTGCCAGCAGTTACGGCAACAGGGTCGACGGCTCCTACGAGCAGTACTTC.

This chain uses TRBV28 with TRBJ1-2; perhaps TRBD1 as D (5 bases). CDR1 and CDR2 from the germline V gene are MDHEN and SYDVKM. This CDR3 comprises 13 residues. V lost 7 bases and J 8 bases, leaving 17 bases between the germline ends. Here the CDR3 reads CASNLDSGVGYTF. CDR3 coding DNA: TGTGCCAGCAACCTCGACAGCGGTGTCGGCTACACCTTC.

The chain couples TRBV6-8 to TRBJ2-3; D is uncertain. Per the germline V gene, CDR1 is MNHGY and CDR2 is SAAAGT. The length of the CDR3 is 14 residues. V was shortened by 6 bases and J by 2 bases, with 12 bases between the two germline ends. This CDR3 is CASRSRAITDTQYF. CDR3 DNA: TGTGCCAGCAGGAGCCGGGCGATCACAGATACGCAGTATTTT.

The chain is built from TRBV30 and TRBJ2-1; tentatively, D is TRBD1 or TRBD2 (5 bases each). Germline values: CDR1 GTSNPN, CDR2 SVGIG (reference sequence). The CDR3 totals 14 residues. Trimming took off 3 bases at V and 2 bases at J, with 11 bases between the two ends. The chain's CDR3 is CAWREGTPYNEQFF. CDR3 nucleotides: TGTGCCTGGAGAGAGGGGACCCCCTACAATGAGCAGTTCTTC.

This clone was seen a handful of times. V and J are TRBV11-3 and TRBJ2-3; 10 bases line up with TRBD2. Germline lookup yields CDR1 SGHNT and CDR2 YENEEA. V trimming: 3 bases; J trimming: 4 bases; junction bases outside the gene matches: 4. The CDR3 runs 15 residues. The CDR3 here is CASSFSGGYSDTQYF. In DNA, the CDR3 is TGTGCCAGCAGCTTTAGCGGGGGGTATTCAGATACGCAGTATTTT.

The chain couples TRBV7-6 to TRBJ1-3; 8 nucleotides line up with TRBD1. The CDR3 has 16 residues. V lost 3 bases, J lost 4 bases, and 8 bases stayed unmatched. Germline CDR1 is SGHVS and CDR2 is FNYEAQ. The CDR3 nucleotides read TGTGCCAGCAGCTTTCTGGACAGGGCTTTAGGAAACACCATATATTTT. This encodes CASSFLDRALGNTIYF.

The chain recombines TRBV23-1 with TRBJ2-3; D not resolved. TRBV23-1 carries the ORF label, with uncertain function. The CDR3 loop spans 13 amino acids. Between the trimmed V and J ends, which lost 6 bases and 2 bases, there was a span of 9 bases. DNA for the CDR3: TGCGCCAGCAGCCCCCCGAACACAGATACGCAGTATTTT. Translated: CASSPPNTDTQYF.

Regarding this clone: The junction and the germline gene differ at one end; a read error may be behind it. The same CDR3 is also encoded by other DNA sequences in this sample. J is TRBJ2-5 and V is TRBV23-1, with 7 positions matching TRBD2. TRBV23-1 is marked as an open reading frame, function uncertain. CDR3 length: 13 residues. The chain's CDR3 is CASSFGLEETQYF. The CDR3 DNA is TGCGCTAGCAGCTTTGGACTAGAAGAGACCCAGTACTTC.

V gene TRBV18 combines with J gene TRBJ2-7; 8 nucleotides match TRBD1. CDR1 KGHSH and CDR2 LQKENI come from the germline V gene. There are 15 residues in the CDR3. J lost 3 bases, V lost 2 bases, and 6 bases had no gene match. The CDR3 bases are TGTGCCAGCTCACCAACGCGGGGACAGGACTACGAGCAGTACTTC. Translated, it gives CASSPTRGQDYEQYF.

V gene TRBV19 combines with J gene TRBJ1-6; TRBD1 is a possible D gene (5 bases). The CDR3 spans 15 residues. The germline V gene has CDR1 LNHDA and CDR2 SQIVND (reference sequence). Trimming took off 6 bases at V and 2 bases at J, with 11 bases between the two ends. CDR3 sequence: CASRPETAYNSPLHF. The CDR3 DNA is TGTGCCAGTAGGCCCGAGACAGCCTATAATTCACCCCTCCACTTT.

The gene calls are TRBV10-2 and TRBJ1-4, with D tentatively TRBD1 (5 bases). This CDR3 is built from 15 residues. Germline values: CDR1 WSHSY, CDR2 SAAADI. V dropped 0 bases and J dropped 8 bases, with 13 bases sitting between them. CDR3 nucleotides: TGCGCCAGCAGTGAGTCAGACAGTCGAAGCGAAAAACTGTTTTTT. Protein: CASSESDSRSEKLFF.

The rearrangement uses TRBV7-4 and TRBJ1-5, with a weak D call TRBD1 (5 bases). The germline V gene has CDR1 SGHVT and CDR2 SQSDAQ. The CDR3 contains 14 residues. With 6 bases removed from V and 6 bases from J, the gap between germline ends came to 15 bases. CDR3 loop: CASSDGGVGQPQHF. The CDR3 region has the DNA TGTGCCAGCAGTGATGGGGGAGTCGGTCAGCCCCAGCATTTT.

V usage is TRBV6-8 and J usage is TRBJ1-5; no reliable D call. The CDR3 spans 13 residues. V lost 6 bases, J lost 6 bases, and 12 bases lay in between. CDR1 and CDR2 (germline): MNHGY, SAAAGT. CDR3 residues: CASSQSVSQPQHF. As DNA, the CDR3 is TGTGCCAGCAGCCAGTCTGTTAGTCAGCCCCAGCATTTT.

The chain uses TRBV11-3 and TRBJ1-3; D remains ambiguous. Looked up from germline, CDR1 is SGHNT and CDR2 is YENEEA. V was cut by 4 bases and J by 5 bases, with 12 bases left in between. The CDR3 consists of 14 residues. CDR3 sequence: CASSSPNLRNTIYF. CDR3 nucleotide sequence: TGTGCCAGCAGCTCTCCCAACCTTAGAAACACCATATATTTT.

The genes are TRBV1 and TRBJ2-3; no DNA check was done on the table's D call, TRBD2. TRBV1 is shown as a pseudogene. This CDR3 has 14 amino acids. The CDR3 DNA reads TGCGCCAGCAGCCAAGATCCGGGGGACGATACGCAGTATTTT. Encoded protein: CASSQDPGDDTQYF.

This chain links TRBV19 with TRBJ2-3; 8 bases agree with TRBD2. Losses at the gene ends were 4 bases for V and 8 bases for J; bases not matched to a gene: 8. The CDR3 loop spans 14 amino acids. From germline, CDR1 is LNHDA and CDR2 SQIVND (reference sequence). CDR3 nucleotide sequence: TGTGCCAGTAGTAGGAGCGGGGGAGGGGGTACGCAGTATTTT. It is translated as CASSRSGGGGTQYF.

The genes are TRBV15 and TRBJ1-1; D is uncertain. Germline CDR1 reads LNHNV; CDR2 reads YYDKDF (reference sequence). V gave up 0 bases and J gave up 8 bases, with 13 bases separating them. The CDR3 contains 14 residues. The CDR3 loop is CATSRDRTQEEAFF. The CDR3 bases are TGTGCCACCAGCAGAGATCGGACGCAGGAAGAAGCTTTCTTT.

The genes are TRBV18 and TRBJ2-2; no reliable D call. The germline V gene encodes CDR1 KGHSH and CDR2 LQKENI. Trimming removed 3 bases at V and 0 bases at J, with 11 bases between. The CDR3 runs to 16 residues. CDR3 in DNA: TGTGCCAGCTCACCCAATTTCAGGCCGAACACCGGGGAGCTGTTTTTT. This translates into CASSPNFRPNTGELFF.